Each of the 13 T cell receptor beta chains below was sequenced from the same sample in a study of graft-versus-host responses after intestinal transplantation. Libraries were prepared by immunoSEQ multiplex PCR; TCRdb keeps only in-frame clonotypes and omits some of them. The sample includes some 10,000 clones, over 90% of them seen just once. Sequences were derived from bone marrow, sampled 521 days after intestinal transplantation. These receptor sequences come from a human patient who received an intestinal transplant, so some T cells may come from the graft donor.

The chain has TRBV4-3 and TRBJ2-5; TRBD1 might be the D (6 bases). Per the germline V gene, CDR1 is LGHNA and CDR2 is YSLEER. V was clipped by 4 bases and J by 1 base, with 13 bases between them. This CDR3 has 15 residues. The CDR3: CASSLIDRPQETQYF. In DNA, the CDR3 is TGCGCCAGCAGCCTGATTGACAGGCCCCAAGAGACCCAGTACTTC.

The CDR3 is CASSQDGEDEQYF. The CDR3 DNA is TGCGCCAGCAGCCAAGATGGCGAAGACGAGCAGTACTTC. The rearrangement joins TRBV4-3 to TRBJ2-7; D is undetermined. Germline V lookup: CDR1 LGHNA, CDR2 YSLEER. The CDR3 contains 13 residues. Trimming stripped 0 bases from V and 5 bases from J, with 8 bases between.

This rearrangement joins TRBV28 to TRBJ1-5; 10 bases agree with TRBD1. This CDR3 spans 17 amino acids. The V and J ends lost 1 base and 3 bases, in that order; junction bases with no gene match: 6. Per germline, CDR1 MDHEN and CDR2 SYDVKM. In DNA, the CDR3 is TGTGCCAGCAGTTTATATGGAGGGACAGGGGACAATCAGCCCCAGCATTTT. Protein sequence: CASSLYGGTGDNQPQHF.

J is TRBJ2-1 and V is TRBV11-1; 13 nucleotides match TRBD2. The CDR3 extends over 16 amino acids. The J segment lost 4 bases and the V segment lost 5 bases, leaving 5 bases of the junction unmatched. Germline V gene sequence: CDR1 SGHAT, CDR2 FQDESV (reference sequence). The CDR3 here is CASSSPGLAGYNEQFF. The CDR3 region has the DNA TGTGCCAGCAGCAGTCCGGGACTAGCGGGGTACAATGAGCAGTTCTTC.

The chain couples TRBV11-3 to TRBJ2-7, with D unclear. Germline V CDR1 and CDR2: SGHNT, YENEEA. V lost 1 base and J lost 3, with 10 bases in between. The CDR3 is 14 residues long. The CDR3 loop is CASSLGPASYEQYF. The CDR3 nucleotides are TGTGCCAGCAGCTTAGGCCCTGCCAGCTACGAGCAGTACTTC.

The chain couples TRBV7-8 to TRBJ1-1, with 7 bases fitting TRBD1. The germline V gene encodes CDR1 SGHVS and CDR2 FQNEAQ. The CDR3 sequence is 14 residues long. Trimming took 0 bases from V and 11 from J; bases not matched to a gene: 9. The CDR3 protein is CASSLASTGRWAFF. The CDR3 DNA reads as TGTGCCAGCAGCTTAGCGTCGACAGGGAGATGGGCTTTCTTT. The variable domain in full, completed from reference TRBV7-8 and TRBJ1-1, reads GAGVSQSPRYKVAKRGQDVALRCDPISGHVSLFWYQQALGQGPEFLTYFQNEAQLDKSGLPSDRFFAERPEGSVSTLKIQRTQQEDSAVYLCASSLASTGRWAFFGQGTRLTVV.

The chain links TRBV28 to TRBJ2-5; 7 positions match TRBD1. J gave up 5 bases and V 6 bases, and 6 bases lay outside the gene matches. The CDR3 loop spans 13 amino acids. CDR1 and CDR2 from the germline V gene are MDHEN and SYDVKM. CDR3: CASRPRGRETQYF. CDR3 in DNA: TGTGCCAGCAGACCGAGGGGGCGGGAGACCCAGTACTTC.

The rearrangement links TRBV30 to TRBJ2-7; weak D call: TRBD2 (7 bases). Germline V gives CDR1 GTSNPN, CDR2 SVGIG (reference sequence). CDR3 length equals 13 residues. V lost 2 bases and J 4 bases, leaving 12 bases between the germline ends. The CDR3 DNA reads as TGTGCCTGGAGTTGGGGGGGCCTTTACGAGCAGTACTTC. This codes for CAWSWGGLYEQYF.

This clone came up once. The DNA for the CDR3 is TGTGCCAGCAGCTCCGGGACTAGTAATGAGCAGTTCTTC. Its protein is CASSSGTSNEQFF. The chain links TRBV5-4 to TRBJ2-1, with 8 bases lining up with TRBD2. V lost 3 bases, J lost 7 bases, and 3 bases stayed unmatched. The germline gives CDR1 SGHNT, CDR2 YYREEE (reference sequence). The CDR3 loop spans 13 amino acids.

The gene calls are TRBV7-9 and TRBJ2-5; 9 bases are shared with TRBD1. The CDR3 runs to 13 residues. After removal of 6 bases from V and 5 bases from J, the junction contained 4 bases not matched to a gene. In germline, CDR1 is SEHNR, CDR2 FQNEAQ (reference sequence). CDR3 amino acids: CASRQGAQETQYF. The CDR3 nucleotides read TGTGCCAGCAGACAGGGGGCACAGGAGACCCAGTACTTC. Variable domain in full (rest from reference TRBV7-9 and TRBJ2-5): DTGVSQNPRHKITKRGQNVTFRCDPISEHNRLYWYRQTLGQGPEFLTYFQNEAQLEKSRLLSDRFSAERPKGSFSTLEIQRTEQGDSAMYLCASRQGAQETQYFGPGTRLLVL.

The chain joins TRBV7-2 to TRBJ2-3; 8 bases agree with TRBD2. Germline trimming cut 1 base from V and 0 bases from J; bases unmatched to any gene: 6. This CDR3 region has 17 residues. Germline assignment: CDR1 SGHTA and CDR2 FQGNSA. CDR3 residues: CASSLEGSGASTDTQYF. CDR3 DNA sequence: TGTGCCAGCAGCTTAGAAGGTAGCGGGGCTAGCACAGATACGCAGTATTTT.

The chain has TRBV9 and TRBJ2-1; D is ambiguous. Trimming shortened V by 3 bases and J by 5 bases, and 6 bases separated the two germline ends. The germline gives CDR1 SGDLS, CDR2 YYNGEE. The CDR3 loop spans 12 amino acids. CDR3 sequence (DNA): TGTGCCAGCAGCGATACTCACAATGAGCAGTTCTTC. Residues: CASSDTHNEQFF.

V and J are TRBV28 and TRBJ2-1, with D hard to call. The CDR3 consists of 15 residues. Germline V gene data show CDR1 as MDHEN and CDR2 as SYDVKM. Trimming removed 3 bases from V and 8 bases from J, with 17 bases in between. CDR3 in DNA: TGTGCCAGCAGTTTGTCTATCCTCAGCTTGGATGAGCAGTTCTTC. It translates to CASSLSILSLDEQFF.